Below are 30 T cell receptor beta chains sequenced from a single sample in a study of ipilimumab plus nivolumab after autologous stem cell transplantation. Generated by immunoSEQ multiplex PCR, the TCRdb table keeps only in-frame clones and is missing some. The profile covers fewer than 25,000 clones, with under 75% appearing a single time and 20% to 30% taken by the ten largest. The starting material was PBMCs, obtained in a trial of ipilimumab plus nivolumab as post-transplant consolidation. The receptors derive from a male donor with diffuse large B-cell lymphoma.

This clone was picked up a small number of times. The CDR3 bases are TGCGCCAGCAGCCAGGGGGGGGCCGCCGGTCAGCCCCAGCATTTT. It translates to CASSQGGAAGQPQHF. The chain couples TRBV4-1 to TRBJ1-5, with D possibly matching TRBD1 (6 bases). Germline values: CDR1 MGHRA, CDR2 YSYEKL. This CDR3 is built from 15 residues. V was shortened by 3 bases and J by 6 bases, with 15 bases between the two germline ends.

This clone was seen ten or more times. The chain carries TRBV5-1 and TRBJ1-4, with D maybe TRBD1 (5 bases). The germline gives CDR1 SGHRS, CDR2 YFSETQ. Trimming pared 0 bases from V and 5 bases from J, leaving 14 bases between. CDR3 length equals 16 residues. CDR3 residues: CASSLAPGAQNEKLFF. CDR3 nucleotides: TGCGCCAGCAGCTTGGCTCCCGGGGCCCAAAATGAAAAACTGTTTTTT. The complete variable domain, with remaining parts taken from reference TRBV5-1 and TRBJ1-4, reads KAGVTQTPRYLIKTRGQQVTLSCSPISGHRSVSWYQQTPGQGLQFLFEYFSETQRNKGNFPGRFSGRQFSNSRSEMNVSTLELGDSALYLCASSLAPGAQNEKLFFGSGTQLSVL.

The V and J genes are TRBV19 and TRBJ2-7; 9 bases align to TRBD1. The CDR3 loop spans 14 amino acids. The V and J ends lost 6 bases and 1 base, in that order; junction bases with no gene match: 4. The V gene's germline CDR1 is LNHDA and CDR2 SQIVND (reference sequence). The CDR3 DNA follows: TGTGCCAGTAGAGGGACAGGGAAATCCTACGAGCAGTACTTC. It encodes CASRGTGKSYEQYF.

This chain links TRBV21-1 with TRBJ1-6. TRBV21-1 is a recognized pseudogene. The CDR3 consists of 15 residues. DNA for the CDR3: TGTGCCAGCAGCAACGGGGGTGGGAGGAATTCACCCCTCCACTTT. Protein sequence: CASSNGGGRNSPLHF.

V and J are TRBV12-5 and TRBJ1-6, with unresolved D. CDR3 size: 13 residues. Germline loops: CDR1 LGHNT, CDR2 FRNRAP. Trimming left V 5 bases short and J 10 bases short, with 12 bases between. DNA of the CDR3: TGTGCTAGTGGTGTTAAGGAGGAGTCACCCCTCCACTTT. Translation: CASGVKEESPLHF.

The chain combines TRBV29-1 with TRBJ2-7; the match to TRBD1 covers 8 bases. The J segment lost 6 bases and the V segment lost 0 bases, leaving 7 bases of the junction unmatched. Germline loops: CDR1 SQVTM, CDR2 ANQGSEA. This CDR3 has 14 amino acids. The CDR3: CSVEEGQGAGEQYF. The CDR3 DNA reads TGCAGCGTTGAAGAAGGGCAGGGGGCTGGCGAGCAGTACTTC.

The gene calls are TRBV7-8 and TRBJ2-7, with 7 nucleotides matching TRBD2. The germline CDR1 and CDR2 sequences are SGHVS and FQNEAQ. This CDR3 is built from 17 residues. Unmatched junction bases numbered 13, after V lost 4 bases and J lost 1 base. In DNA form, the CDR3 reads TGTGCCAGCAGCTCCCTACAGTGGGGACTATATTCCTACGAGCAGTACTTC. Protein sequence: CASSSLQWGLYSYEQYF.

The genes are TRBV11-3 and TRBJ2-5; perhaps TRBD2 as D (5 bases). This CDR3 is 14 amino acids long. The germline CDR1 and CDR2 sequences are SGHNT and YENEEA. Trimming removed 3 bases from V and 1 base from J, with 9 bases in between. CDR3 in DNA: TGTGCCAGCAGCTTTACTAGGCGCCAAGAGACCCAGTACTTC. Translating it yields CASSFTRRQETQYF.

The rearrangement uses TRBV30 and TRBJ1-3; perhaps TRBD1 as D (5 bases). CDR3 length equals 14 residues. Trimming took off 0 bases at V and 2 bases at J, with 8 bases between the two ends. Germline V gene data show CDR1 as GTSNPN and CDR2 as SVGIG (reference sequence). The CDR3, as DNA: TGTGCCTGGAGTGTCGGGGGGACTGGAAACACCATATATTTT. Translating it yields CAWSVGGTGNTIYF.

This clone was counted a few times. The chain uses TRBV2 and TRBJ2-7; D may be TRBD2 (5 bases). This CDR3 has 14 amino acids. The V gene's germline CDR1 is SNHLY and CDR2 FYNNEI. V lost 2 bases and J 3 bases, leaving 11 bases between the germline ends. This CDR3 reads CASSERGSSYEQYF. CDR3 nucleotides: TGTGCCAGCAGTGAACGGGGTAGCAGCTACGAGCAGTACTTC.

The gene calls are TRBV9 and TRBJ2-3, with 7 bases identical to TRBD1. V shed 0 bases and J 2 bases; nucleotides not matched to a gene: 6. Germline V gene sequence: CDR1 SGDLS, CDR2 YYNGEE. The CDR3 is 16 residues long. The CDR3 DNA follows: TGTGCCAGCAGCGTAGGGGGGACAGCAATCACAGATACGCAGTATTTT. Encoded protein: CASSVGGTAITDTQYF.

The chain has TRBV6-6 and TRBJ1-5; D may be TRBD1 (5 bases). This CDR3 is built from 15 residues. V gave up 6 bases and J gave up 0 bases, with 12 bases separating them. Germline-derived CDR1 and CDR2 are MNHNY and SVGAGI (reference sequence). The CDR3 region has the DNA TGTGCCAGCAGGGCCAGGGTTAATAGCAATCAGCCCCAGCATTTT. Translation: CASRARVNSNQPQHF.

This clone has just one count. V is TRBV5-1 and J is TRBJ2-1; weak D call: TRBD2 (6 bases). V was clipped by 4 bases and J by 0 bases, with 17 bases between them. The CDR3 length is 17 residues. The V gene's germline CDR1 is SGHRS and CDR2 YFSETQ. In DNA, the CDR3 is TGCGCCAGCAGCCATTCCGGGACTCCGAGCTCCTACAATGAGCAGTTCTTC. Its translation: CASSHSGTPSSYNEQFF.

The rearrangement uses TRBV7-9 and TRBJ2-4, with 10 bases fitting TRBD2. The CDR3 loop spans 17 amino acids. The V gene end was trimmed by 5 bases and the J gene end by 0 bases; junction bases not matched to a gene: 7. In germline, CDR1 is SEHNR, CDR2 FQNEAQ (reference sequence). The CDR3 DNA sequence: TGTGCCAGCAGCCCCGCTAGCGGGGGCCCAGCCAAAAACATTCAGTACTTC. The encoded protein is CASSPASGGPAKNIQYF.

The V call is TRBV10-3, the J call TRBJ2-7; 9 bases are a match to TRBD1. The V gene's germline CDR1 is ENHRY and CDR2 SYGVKD. This CDR3 is 14 amino acids long. With V trimmed by 6 bases and J by 1 base, 4 bases remained unmatched. CDR3 loop: CAIRVGQGSYEQYF. The CDR3 nucleotides read TGTGCCATCAGAGTGGGACAGGGTTCCTACGAGCAGTACTTC.

This sequence joins TRBV27 and TRBJ1-6, with D possibly being TRBD1 (5 bases). The V gene's germline CDR1 is MNHEY and CDR2 SMNVEV (reference sequence). CDR3 size: 12 residues. The V end lost 5 bases, the J end lost 13 bases, and 12 bases lay between the germline ends. CDR3 region: CASSGTLGPLHF. CDR3 coding DNA: TGTGCCAGCAGTGGGACGCTTGGGCCCCTCCACTTT.

The V and J genes are TRBV23-1 and TRBJ2-1; TRBD2 is a possible D gene (6 bases). TRBV23-1 has ORF status, its function being uncertain. V was trimmed by 6 bases and J by 7 bases, leaving 16 bases between them. This CDR3 is built from 14 residues. CDR3 amino acids: CASSQPGEENEQFF. In DNA, the CDR3 is TGCGCCAGCAGCCAACCTGGGGAGGAAAATGAGCAGTTCTTC.

This clone was counted a single time. The rearrangement joins TRBV5-1 to TRBJ2-4, with D tentatively TRBD1 (7 bases). Trimming took off 4 bases at V and 7 bases at J, with 12 bases between the two ends. The CDR3 extends over 13 amino acids. Per the germline V gene, CDR1 is SGHRS and CDR2 is YFSETQ. The CDR3 region is CASSQGGGNIQYF. The CDR3 coding sequence is TGCGCCAGCAGCCAGGGGGGTGGGAACATTCAGTACTTC.

The chain has TRBV5-6 and TRBJ1-6; 9 nucleotides agree with TRBD1. Germline V gene lookup returns CDR1 SGHDT and CDR2 YYEEEE. The CDR3 sequence is 15 residues long. The J segment lost 10 bases and the V segment lost 2 bases, leaving 7 bases of the junction unmatched. The CDR3, as DNA: TGTGCCAGCAGCTTTTGGGACAGGGTTTGGTCACCCCTCCACTTT. Its protein product is CASSFWDRVWSPLHF.

The J gene is TRBJ1-1, the V gene TRBV7-8, with a tentative D call TRBD1 (6 bases). Trimming removed 4 bases from V and 1 base from J, with 28 bases in between. The CDR3 is 20 amino acids. CDR1 and CDR2 (germline): SGHVS, FQNEAQ. The CDR3 bases are TGTGCCAGCAGCTCCCATTTCGCCGGGGGCTATACCTCCGGGAACACTGAAGCTTTCTTT. It translates to CASSSHFAGGYTSGNTEAFF.

The sample holds a few counts of this clone. This chain connects TRBV29-1 to TRBJ1-1; D may be TRBD1 (6 bases). The CDR3 sequence is 13 residues long. Germline V gene data show CDR1 as SQVTM and CDR2 as ANQGSEA. V lost 0 bases to trimming and J lost 11 bases, with 16 bases between them. DNA of the CDR3: TGCAGCGTTGAAGATCAGCGTGGGGGCGGGGCTTTCTTT. Protein sequence: CSVEDQRGGGAFF.

The V call is TRBV5-1, the J call TRBJ1-1; D is undetermined. This CDR3 has 13 amino acids. Germline lookup yields CDR1 SGHRS and CDR2 YFSETQ. Trimming removed 4 bases at V and 0 bases at J, with 7 bases between. CDR3 DNA sequence: TGCGCCAGCAGCCCTTACTTGAACACTGAAGCTTTCTTT. Its protein product is CASSPYLNTEAFF. The full variable domain, rest sourced from reference TRBV5-1 and TRBJ1-1, is KAGVTQTPRYLIKTRGQQVTLSCSPISGHRSVSWYQQTPGQGLQFLFEYFSETQRNKGNFPGRFSGRQFSNSRSEMNVSTLELGDSALYLCASSPYLNTEAFFGQGTRLTVV.

This clone has just one count. This sequence joins TRBV27 and TRBJ2-1, with 7 bases identical to TRBD1. V gave up 2 bases and J gave up 3 bases; unmatched junction bases: 4. There are 15 residues in the CDR3. Germline V gene sequence: CDR1 MNHEY, CDR2 SMNVEV (reference sequence). The CDR3 DNA reads TGTGCCAGCAGTTTACGGGACAGCCTCTACAATGAGCAGTTCTTC. It specifies CASSLRDSLYNEQFF.

The chain is built from TRBV2 and TRBJ2-7, with D perhaps TRBD1 (5 bases). The CDR3 totals 16 residues. V lost 1 base, J lost 3 bases, and 16 bases lay in between. CDR1 is SNHLY, CDR2 FYNNEI, per germline. CDR3 DNA sequence: TGTGCCAGCAGTGAAGGGCCGTGGACACTGAACTACGAGCAGTACTTC. Protein product: CASSEGPWTLNYEQYF.

The sample holds one count of this clone. The chain has TRBV2 and TRBJ2-1; 15 bases are a match to TRBD2. V lost 10 bases and J lost 9; bases outside the gene matches: 13. The CDR3 runs to 16 residues. From germline, CDR1 is SNHLY and CDR2 FYNNEI. The CDR3 reads CAIRTSGRAKGIEQFF. CDR3 sequence (DNA): TGTGCCATTCGGACTAGCGGGAGGGCTAAAGGGATTGAGCAGTTCTTC. The whole variable domain, remainder taken from reference TRBV2 and TRBJ2-1, is EPEVTQTPSHQVTQMGQEVILRCVPISNHLYFYWYRQILGQKVEFLVSFYNNEISEKSEIFDDQFSVERPDGSNFTLKIRSTKLEDSAMYFCAIRTSGRAKGIEQFFGPGTRLTVL.

The chain has TRBV7-3 and TRBJ2-2; TRBD1 or TRBD2 may be the D gene (6 bases each). CDR3 length: 14 amino acids. Trimming cost V 5 bases and J 7 bases, with 14 bases left between them. CDR1 and CDR2 from the germline V gene are SGHTA and FQGTGA. In nucleotides, the CDR3 is TGTGCCAGCAGCGAGGGGGGCCGGGGCGGGGAGCTGTTTTTT. It is translated as CASSEGGRGGELFF.

The chain is built from TRBV7-9 and TRBJ1-1; D call uncertain. Germline V gives CDR1 SEHNR, CDR2 FQNEAQ (reference sequence). The CDR3 length is 13 residues. Trimming shortened V by 2 bases and J by 1 base, and 5 bases separated the two germline ends. The CDR3 loop is CASSLRGNTEAFF. CDR3 DNA: TGTGCCAGCAGCTTACGGGGGAACACTGAAGCTTTCTTT.

CDR3 coding DNA: TGCGCCAGCAGTGGTTCTGCGGGAGGCCTTCAAGAGACCCAGTACTTC. Translation: CASSGSAGGLQETQYF. The chain recombines TRBV10-1 with TRBJ2-5, with 8 bases lining up with TRBD2. CDR1 and CDR2 from the germline V gene are WNHNN and SYGVQD (reference sequence). Germline trimming cut 4 bases from V and 2 bases from J; bases unmatched to any gene: 9. The CDR3 totals 16 residues.

This clone occurred a few times. The chain couples TRBV18 to TRBJ1-6; maybe TRBD1 (5 bases). V was pared by 1 base and J by 7 bases, with 8 bases between. The V gene's germline CDR1 is KGHSH and CDR2 LQKENI. CDR3 length equals 14 residues. The DNA of the CDR3 is TGTGCCAGCTCACCACAGACAGAGAATTCACCCCTCCACTTT. This gives the protein CASSPQTENSPLHF.

This clone was seen only once. V usage is TRBV6-1 and J usage is TRBJ2-7; D unresolved. This CDR3 is 14 amino acids long. The V end was cut by 10 bases, the J end by 2 bases, with 18 bases between. The germline gives CDR1 MNHNS, CDR2 SASEGT. The CDR3 bases are TGTGCCACCCTCGAGACGGGTTTCACCTACGAGCAGTACTTC. It translates to CATLETGFTYEQYF.